These 5 T cell receptor beta chains were sequenced from one sample in a study of blood T cell repertoires in COVID-19. The protocol was immunoSEQ multiplex PCR, while the TCRdb copy is restricted to in-frame clones and leaves out a portion. The sample carries about 190,000 clones, around 80% recorded once. Input material: peripheral blood. Receptor source: a woman aged 80 or older with active or convalescent COVID-19.

CDR3 residues: CSASYGSGMQSPLHF. DNA for the CDR3: TGCAGTGCTAGTTACGGGTCAGGGATGCAATCACCCCTCCACTTT. The chain links TRBV20-1 to TRBJ1-6, with D possibly matching TRBD1 (5 bases). The germline gives CDR1 DFQATT, CDR2 SNEGSKA (reference sequence). V was cut by 3 bases and J by 10 bases, with 19 bases left in between. The CDR3 contains 15 residues.

A single count supports this clone. CDR3 nucleotides: TGTGCCAGCAGTTTACAGGGGGCATATGGCTACACCTTC. Protein: CASSLQGAYGYTF. The chain combines TRBV28 with TRBJ1-2, with 8 bases identical to TRBD1. The germline V gene has CDR1 MDHEN and CDR2 SYDVKM. V shed 2 bases and J 5 bases; nucleotides not matched to a gene: 1. The CDR3 consists of 13 residues.

In this sample, this clone turned up once. This chain uses TRBV18 with TRBJ2-7; 7 nucleotides agree with TRBD1. CDR1 and CDR2 from the germline V gene are KGHSH and LQKENI. V dropped 3 bases and J dropped 12; count of bases not matched to a gene: 8. This CDR3 has 12 residues. The CDR3, as DNA: TGTGCCAGCTCACCGGGGGACAGTCCCCTGTACTTC. Its protein product is CASSPGDSPLYF.

This chain connects TRBV10-2 to TRBJ1-3; the match to TRBD1 covers 8 bases. V lost 8 bases and J lost 2; bases outside the gene matches: 2. Germline V gene lookup returns CDR1 WSHSY and CDR2 SAAADI. The CDR3 runs 13 residues. CDR3 DNA sequence: TGCGCCAGCGGACAGGGTCCTGGAAACACCATATATTTT. Translating gives CASGQGPGNTIYF.

Worth noting for this clone: The CDR3 ends on some other residue instead of the conserved phenylalanine or tryptophan, so this is likely a read error. No DNA is shown, since the ends of the CDR3 on it are uncertain; the CDR3 is the one TCRdb lists. The chain recombines TRBV20-1 with TRBJ2-7; no check of the table's D call, TRBD1, against the DNA was made. Both ends counted, the CDR3 spans 11 residues. Germline-derived CDR1 and CDR2 are DFQATT and SNEGSKA (reference sequence). This CDR3 is CSAKGGQGKGI.